These T cell receptor beta chains were read from a single sample in a study of cytomegalovirus exposure and HLA in healthy donors. The method was immunoSEQ multiplex PCR; TCRdb's version includes in-frame clones alone and lacks a portion of them. The data show around 120,000 clones, more than 60% seen once. Sequencing was done on a sample of PBMCs. The receptors here all came from a woman aged 40 to 50 in good health and CMV-seronegative. Both conserved end residues are part of each CDR3. A D gene is named only where the DNA matches it firmly. Clone size appears in some rows only: once, few, many, or a class for an expanded clone.

j_call,v_call,d_call,clone_size,cdr3_aa,cdr3_nt
TRBJ1-5,TRBV19,.,.,CASEDRLYSNQPQHF,TGTGCCAGTGAAGACCGACTTTATAGCAATCAGCCCCAGCATTTT
TRBJ2-7,TRBV7-9,.,.,CASSLEGGSYEQYF,TGTGCCAGCAGCTTAGAGGGGGGGAGCTACGAGCAGTACTTC
TRBJ2-5,TRBV18,TRBD1,.,CASSPDRAETQYF,TGTGCCAGCTCACCGGACAGGGCAGAGACCCAGTACTTC
TRBJ1-3,TRBV9,.,.,CASSADIRVGNTIYF,TGTGCCAGCAGCGCCGACATCAGGGTTGGAAACACCATATATTTT
TRBJ2-5,TRBV19,.,.,CASSHGGSQYF,TGTGCCAGTAGTCACGGAGGGTCCCAGTACTTC
TRBJ2-7,TRBV30,TRBD1,few,CAWTEGTGEGYEQYF,TGTGCCTGGACCGAGGGGACAGGGGAGGGCTACGAGCAGTACTTC
TRBJ1-4,TRBV2,.,few,CASSDGGAHKKLFF,TGTGCCAGCAGTGATGGGGGGGCGCATAAAAAACTGTTTTTT
TRBJ2-5,TRBV6-1,TRBD2,.,CASSEKAGNQETQYF,TGTGCCAGCAGTGAAAAAGCGGGGAACCAAGAGACCCAGTACTTC
TRBJ1-5,TRBV7-9,TRBD1,.,CASSRSTGGNNQPQHF,TGTGCCAGCAGCCGTTCGACAGGGGGTAACAATCAGCCCCAGCATTTT
TRBJ2-2,TRBV11-2,TRBD2,.,CASSNGRAGGTGELFF,TGTGCCAGCAGCAACGGGAGGGCGGGGGGCACCGGGGAGCTGTTTTTT
TRBJ2-5,TRBV7-3,.,.,CASSLGGTQYF,TGTGCCAGCAGCTTGGGGGGGACCCAGTACTTC
TRBJ2-3,TRBV10-2,TRBD2,.,CASSHGASGSLDTQYF,TGCGCCAGCAGTCATGGGGCTAGCGGGAGTTTAGATACGCAGTATTTT
TRBJ1-5,TRBV7-2,.,.,CASSLMLQPQHF,TGTGCCAGCAGCTTAATGTTACAGCCCCAGCATTTT
TRBJ1-4,TRBV2,.,.,CASSDLSDTINEKLFF,TGTGCCAGCAGTGATCTCTCGGACACGATTAATGAAAAACTGTTTTTT
TRBJ2-7,TRBV10-2,.,.,CASSDGPGRADEQYF,TGCGCCAGCAGTGACGGCCCCGGGAGAGCCGACGAGCAGTACTTC
TRBJ2-7,TRBV4-2,TRBD2,.,CASSQGVVRGGAGSYEQYF,TGTGCCAGCAGCCAGGGAGTGGTCCGCGGGGGGGCGGGATCCTACGAGCAGTACTTC
TRBJ1-5,TRBV6-6,.,.,CASIPDTNNQPQHF,TGTGCCAGCATTCCCGACACGAACAATCAGCCCCAGCATTTT
TRBJ1-2,TRBV9,TRBD1,.,CASSAPGTGWDYGYTF,TGTGCCAGCAGCGCCCCAGGGACAGGGTGGGACTATGGCTACACCTTC
TRBJ2-7,TRBV2,.,.,CASSGGLAEQYF,TGTGCCAGCAGTGGAGGGTTGGCCGAGCAGTACTTC
TRBJ2-7,TRBV19,TRBD2,.,CASSISLTKGLAGVSYEQYF,TGTGCCAGTAGTATAAGCTTAACAAAGGGGCTAGCGGGAGTATCCTACGAGCAGTACTTC
TRBJ1-2,TRBV7-2,TRBD1,few,CASSATGGVNYGYTF,TGTGCCAGCAGCGCTACAGGGGGCGTGAACTATGGCTACACCTTC
TRBJ1-1,TRBV10-3,TRBD1,.,CAISELTGPENTEAFF,TGTGCCATCAGTGAGTTGACAGGGCCCGAAAACACTGAAGCTTTCTTT
TRBJ2-7,TRBV23-1,TRBD2,.,CASSHPNTGTRSREQYF,TGCGCCAGCAGTCATCCAAATACCGGGACTAGGTCTAGGGAGCAGTACTTC
TRBJ1-4,TRBV28,TRBD1,.,CASSPQAGGGEKLFF,TGTGCCAGCAGTCCCCAGGCAGGGGGAGGTGAAAAACTGTTTTTT
TRBJ1-2,TRBV29-1,TRBD1,.,CSTPGTVDSVYGYTF,TGCAGCACACCCGGGACAGTGGACAGTGTCTATGGCTACACCTTC
TRBJ1-2,TRBV5-4,TRBD1,.,CASSRDREGARYGYTF,TGTGCCAGCAGCCGGGACAGGGAAGGAGCTCGCTATGGCTACACCTTC
TRBJ1-2,TRBV7-2,TRBD1,.,CASSPGTGFYGYTF,TGTGCCAGCAGTCCTGGGACAGGTTTCTATGGCTACACCTTC
TRBJ2-1,TRBV11-3,TRBD2,.,CASSARTSLNEQFF,TGTGCCAGCAGCGCCAGGACTAGCCTCAATGAGCAGTTCTTC
TRBJ2-3,TRBV2,.,.,CASSERNRGTDTQYF,TGTGCCAGCAGTGAGAGGAACAGGGGCACAGATACGCAGTATTTT
TRBJ2-3,TRBV7-2,TRBD2,.,CASSTRLAGNTDTQYF,TGTGCCAGCAGCACTCGACTAGCGGGGAATACAGATACGCAGTATTTT
TRBJ1-2,TRBV27,.,.,CATSAHAGIIGYGYTF,TGTGCCACCTCAGCACATGCGGGGATCATCGGCTATGGCTACACCTTC
TRBJ1-2,TRBV19,TRBD1,.,CASSTDAGQGANYGYTF,TGTGCCAGTAGTACCGACGCAGGACAGGGTGCTAACTATGGCTACACCTTC
TRBJ1-1,TRBV5-6,TRBD1,.,CASRLWTGGSDSEAFF,TGTGCCAGCAGGTTGTGGACAGGGGGAAGCGATTCTGAAGCTTTCTTT
TRBJ2-7,TRBV9,TRBD2,.,CASSPAGTSSYEQYF,TGTGCCTCTAGCCCGGCCGGGACTAGCTCCTACGAGCAGTACTTC
TRBJ2-3,TRBV4-3,TRBD1,.,CASSQLGTGSTDTQYF,TGCGCCAGCAGCCAACTCGGGACAGGGAGCACAGATACGCAGTATTTT
TRBJ2-2,TRBV7-3,TRBD2,.,CASSSHGGGRAGELFF,TGTGCCAGCAGCTCCCACGGCGGGGGGCGCGCCGGGGAGCTGTTTTTT
TRBJ2-3,TRBV5-5,TRBD1,few,CASSFDREDTQYF,TGTGCCAGCAGCTTTGACAGGGAAGATACGCAGTATTTT
TRBJ1-2,TRBV25-1,TRBD1,.,CASSEGTGTVDGYTF,TGTGCCAGCAGTGAGGGGACCGGGACAGTCGATGGCTACACCTTC
TRBJ2-1,TRBV2,TRBD2,.,CASNPLAGQAREQFF,TGTGCCAGCAATCCGTTAGCGGGCCAGGCCCGTGAGCAGTTCTTC
TRBJ2-1,TRBV4-2,.,few,CASSLDGKSDNEQFF,TGTGCCAGCAGCCTGGACGGGAAATCGGACAATGAGCAGTTCTTC
TRBJ2-7,TRBV5-1,TRBD1,.,CASSLGQGTEQYF,TGCGCCAGCAGCTTAGGACAGGGGACCGAGCAGTACTTC
TRBJ2-7,TRBV2,TRBD1,.,CAPWGGQGRCEQYF,TGTGCCCCATGGGGCGGACAGGGACGTTGCGAGCAGTACTTC
TRBJ2-7,TRBV6-5,TRBD2,.,CASSPASGGYEQYF,TGTGCCAGCAGCCCAGCTAGCGGAGGCTACGAGCAGTACTTC
TRBJ2-5,TRBV4-3,.,.,CASSQGTNQETQYF,TGCGCCAGCAGCCAAGGGACAAACCAAGAGACCCAGTACTTC